Listed here are 15 T cell receptor beta chains from one sample, sequenced in a study of shared clonotypes between healthy human individuals. Terminally differentiated effector memory CD45RA+ cells were excluded by CCR7 positive selection of CD45RO-negative cells. Only in-frame clones appear in the TCRdb table, and some are missing; sequencing was by immunoSEQ multiplex PCR. The sample has 2 million to 2.5 million clones; around 93% are singletons. Material for sequencing was naive CD8+ T cells from PBMCs. The receptors were gathered from a man aged 18 to 29 in good health. Some clones in this sample may be carry-over from other donors' samples.

The chain has TRBV2 and TRBJ2-3; the D gene is possibly TRBD2 (5 bases). V lost 6 bases and J lost 4, with 14 bases in between. The CDR3 runs 14 residues. CDR1 and CDR2 (germline): SNHLY, FYNNEI. DNA for the CDR3: TGTGCCAGCAGGGAGGTTTTGACGGCAGATACGCAGTATTTT. It codes for CASREVLTADTQYF.

The V gene is TRBV27, the J gene TRBJ2-7, with 7 positions matching TRBD2. Germline assignment: CDR1 MNHEY and CDR2 SMNVEV (reference sequence). The CDR3 sequence is 13 residues long. Unmatched junction bases numbered 11, after V lost 10 bases and J lost 5 bases. Here the CDR3 reads CATEGRGRDEQYF. CDR3 coding DNA: TGTGCCACCGAAGGGAGGGGCCGGGACGAGCAGTACTTC.

The chain couples TRBV19 to TRBJ2-7; the D is unclear. V lost 3 bases to trimming and J lost 0 bases, with 9 bases between them. The CDR3 covers 14 residues. From germline, CDR1 is LNHDA and CDR2 SQIVND (reference sequence). CDR3 bases: TGTGCCAGTAGTATGATAGGATACTCCTACGAGCAGTACTTC. Translation: CASSMIGYSYEQYF.

The chain combines TRBV7-9 with TRBJ1-2, with D maybe TRBD1 (5 bases). This CDR3 spans 14 amino acids. V lost 5 bases to trimming and J lost 6 bases, with 16 bases between them. CDR1 is SEHNR and CDR2 is FQNEAQ in the germline V gene (reference sequence). The CDR3 loop reads CASSHDGAGDGYTF. In DNA form, the CDR3 reads TGTGCCAGCAGCCACGATGGGGCTGGGGATGGCTACACCTTC.

The CDR3 region is CASSQGPHTGELFF. The CDR3 DNA reads TGTGCCAGCAGCCAAGGTCCCCACACCGGGGAGCTGTTTTTT. This chain connects TRBV4-2 to TRBJ2-2; D is unclear. Germline assignment: CDR1 LGHNA and CDR2 YNFKEQ. This CDR3 spans 14 amino acids. The V end lost 1 base, the J end lost 3 bases, and 6 bases lay between the germline ends.

The chain employs TRBV7-2 and TRBJ1-5; maybe TRBD1 (5 bases). The CDR3 has 17 residues. Deletions cut 0 bases from V and 6 bases from J, with 18 bases between. Germline V gene sequence: CDR1 SGHTA, CDR2 FQGNSA. The CDR3 region is CASSLAITGEGSQPQHF. Here the CDR3 DNA reads TGTGCCAGCAGCTTAGCGATTACAGGTGAGGGTAGTCAGCCCCAGCATTTT.

V gene TRBV5-1 combines with J gene TRBJ2-7; 8 bases are a match to TRBD1. The CDR3 extends over 15 amino acids. Germline lookup yields CDR1 SGHRS and CDR2 YFSETQ. The V gene end was trimmed by 4 bases and the J gene end by 1 base; junction bases not matched to a gene: 7. CDR3 coding DNA: TGCGCCAGCAGCACCGGACAGGGAAGGTCCTACGAGCAGTACTTC. Translating gives CASSTGQGRSYEQYF.

This sequence joins TRBV27 and TRBJ2-6; TRBD2 might be the D (7 bases). Per the germline V gene, CDR1 is MNHEY and CDR2 is SMNVEV (reference sequence). The CDR3 loop spans 15 amino acids. Deletions cut 4 bases from V and 2 bases from J, with 9 bases between. CDR3 residues: CASSWGGAGANVLTF. As DNA, the CDR3 is TGTGCCAGCAGTTGGGGGGGCGCTGGGGCCAACGTCCTGACTTTC.

This chain connects TRBV11-3 to TRBJ1-5; 9 bases line up with TRBD1. Germline V CDR1 and CDR2: SGHNT, YENEEA. With 5 bases clipped from V and 4 bases from J, the junction kept 6 bases outside the gene matches. The CDR3 totals 15 residues. In DNA form, the CDR3 reads TGTGCCAGCAGCCGGGACAGGGTAGGAAATCAGCCCCAGCATTTT. Translating gives CASSRDRVGNQPQHF.

CDR3 DNA sequence: TGTGCCAGTAGTCTTACGTTAACTAGCGGCCCGAGAGAGACCCAGTACTTC. Translated, it gives CASSLTLTSGPRETQYF. The chain is built from TRBV19 and TRBJ2-5; 8 positions agree with TRBD2. The V gene's germline CDR1 is LNHDA and CDR2 SQIVND (reference sequence). This CDR3 has 17 amino acids. After removal of 5 bases from V and 4 bases from J, the junction contained 15 bases not matched to a gene.

This chain joins TRBV5-1 and TRBJ2-3; D gene unclear. V was shortened by 3 bases and J by 4 bases, with 6 bases between the two germline ends. The CDR3 runs 12 residues. From germline, CDR1 is SGHRS and CDR2 YFSETQ. In DNA, the CDR3 is TGCGCCAGCAGCTGGACCGCAGATACGCAGTATTTT. Its translation: CASSWTADTQYF.

The J gene is TRBJ2-1, the V gene TRBV27; maybe TRBD1 (5 bases). CDR3 size: 13 residues. CDR1 is MNHEY and CDR2 is SMNVEV in the germline V gene (reference sequence). Trimming removed 5 bases at V and 4 bases at J, with 9 bases between. The CDR3 region has the DNA TGTGCCAGCAGTAAGCGACAGTACAATGAGCAGTTCTTC. Its translation is CASSKRQYNEQFF.

The CDR3: CASSGRWDRYSGNTIYF. CDR3 bases: TGTGCCAGCAGCGGCCGTTGGGACCGCTACTCTGGAAACACCATATATTTT. The rearrangement uses TRBV9 and TRBJ1-3, with D possibly matching TRBD1 (5 bases). The V end lost 3 bases, the J end lost 0 bases, and 16 bases lay between the germline ends. This CDR3 comprises 17 residues. Germline V gives CDR1 SGDLS, CDR2 YYNGEE.

The chain's CDR3 is CASSLREDTQYF. CDR3 coding DNA: TGTGCCAGCAGTTTACGGGAGGATACGCAGTATTTT. The rearrangement uses TRBV28 and TRBJ2-3, with D perhaps matching TRBD2 (6 bases). Germline CDR1 reads MDHEN; CDR2 reads SYDVKM. Deletions cut 2 bases from V and 6 bases from J, with 6 bases between. CDR3 length: 12 amino acids. The complete variable domain, with remaining parts taken from reference TRBV28 and TRBJ2-3, reads DVKVTQSSRYLVKRTGEKVFLECVQDMDHENMFWYRQDPGLGLRLIYFSYDVKMKEKGDIPEGYSVSREKKERFSLILESASTNQTSMYLCASSLREDTQYFGPGTRLTVL.

The genes are TRBV28 and TRBJ1-5; D might be TRBD1 (6 bases). CDR1 and CDR2 from the germline V gene are MDHEN and SYDVKM. V was trimmed by 3 bases and J by 7 bases, leaving 16 bases between them. There are 15 residues in the CDR3. The CDR3 here is CASSLYRVGGQPQHF. The CDR3 DNA sequence: TGTGCCAGCAGTTTGTACAGGGTCGGGGGACAGCCCCAGCATTTT.